Listed below are T cell receptor beta chains from one sample, sequenced in a study of T cells in Graves' hyperthyroidism and ophthalmopathy. TCRdb re-derived calls from the multiplex PCR reads in MiXCR, one entry per CDR3 protein. Of more than 600,000 distinct CDR3 sequences in the sample, about 15% were seen once. Sequenced material: blood. The receptors here all came from a man between 18 and 35 years old with Graves' hyperthyroidism. The CDR3 runs from the conserved cysteine through the conserved F or W. Each record gives: J gene, clone size, V gene, D gene, CDR3 protein, CDR3 DNA. The D gene is left open where the match is weak. Expanded clones get a size class; other rows say once, few or many, or leave the size out.

j_gene: TRBJ2-7; abundance: .; v_gene: TRBV7-9; d_gene: .; CDR3aa: CASSQPPTRATEQYF; CDR3nt: TGTGCCAGCAGTCAACCCCCCACTAGGGCTACCGAGCAGTACTTC
j_gene: TRBJ1-5; abundance: many; v_gene: TRBV20-1; d_gene: .; CDR3aa: CSALTGNSNQPQHF; CDR3nt: TGCAGTGCTTTGACAGGAAATAGCAATCAGCCCCAGCATTTT
j_gene: TRBJ2-1; abundance: few; v_gene: TRBV6-5; d_gene: .; CDR3aa: CASSYISGNEQFF; CDR3nt: TGTGCCAGCAGTTACATTAGTGGTAATGAGCAGTTCTTC
j_gene: TRBJ2-4; abundance: .; v_gene: TRBV7-2; d_gene: .; CDR3aa: CASGAAGSLAKNIQYF; CDR3nt: TGTGCCAGCGGCGCGGCGGGGAGTCTAGCCAAAAACATTCAGTACTTC
j_gene: TRBJ2-1; abundance: few; v_gene: TRBV27; d_gene: .; CDR3aa: CASTPGPARDEQFF; CDR3nt: TGTGCCAGCACCCCGGGGCCGGCTAGGGATGAGCAGTTCTTC
j_gene: TRBJ2-3; abundance: few; v_gene: TRBV7-9; d_gene: TRBD2; CDR3aa: CASTTSGGTAGADTQYF; CDR3nt: TGTGCCAGCACTACCAGTGGTGGAACAGCGGGGGCAGATACGCAGTATTTT
j_gene: TRBJ1-5; abundance: few; v_gene: TRBV12-3/TRBV12-4; d_gene: TRBD1; CDR3aa: CASSLNGGGISNQPQHF; CDR3nt: TGTGCCAGCAGTCTTAATGGAGGGGGCATCAGCAATCAGCCCCAGCATTTT
j_gene: TRBJ2-1; abundance: many; v_gene: TRBV30; d_gene: .; CDR3aa: CAWKGEGNYNEQFF; CDR3nt: TGTGCCTGGAAGGGGGAAGGGAACTACAATGAGCAGTTCTTC
j_gene: TRBJ2-2; abundance: many; v_gene: TRBV11-2; d_gene: .; CDR3aa: CASSLEGLNTGELFF; CDR3nt: TGTGCCAGCAGCTTAGAAGGCCTGAACACCGGGGAGCTGTTTTTT
j_gene: TRBJ1-5; abundance: few; v_gene: TRBV20-1; d_gene: .; CDR3aa: CSARDPRANQPQHF; CDR3nt: TGCAGTGCTAGAGATCCCCGGGCAAATCAGCCCCAGCATTTT
j_gene: TRBJ2-1; abundance: many; v_gene: TRBV2; d_gene: .; CDR3aa: CASTRGALDEQFF; CDR3nt: TGTGCCAGCACCAGAGGTGCATTGGATGAGCAGTTCTTC
j_gene: TRBJ1-2; abundance: many; v_gene: TRBV12-3/TRBV12-4; d_gene: .; CDR3aa: CASSIAGELNYGYTF; CDR3nt: TGTGCCAGCAGTATCGCGGGCGAACTAAACTATGGCTACACCTTC
j_gene: TRBJ2-3; abundance: few; v_gene: TRBV10-1; d_gene: TRBD2; CDR3aa: CASSSRREGRGTDTQYF; CDR3nt: TGCGCCAGCAGCTCGAGGAGGGAGGGCCGGGGCACAGATACGCAGTATTTT
j_gene: TRBJ2-2; abundance: .; v_gene: TRBV13; d_gene: TRBD1; CDR3aa: CASSPTGADGVSDTGELFF; CDR3nt: TGTGCCAGCAGCCCAACAGGGGCCGATGGGGTTTCGGACACCGGGGAGCTGTTTTTT
j_gene: TRBJ2-7; abundance: many; v_gene: TRBV19; d_gene: TRBD2; CDR3aa: CASSIRLAGGPREQYF; CDR3nt: TGTGCCAGTAGTATCCGTCTAGCGGGAGGGCCTCGCGAGCAGTACTTC
j_gene: TRBJ2-2; abundance: .; v_gene: TRBV12-3/TRBV12-4; d_gene: .; CDR3aa: CASSYLGTGELFF; CDR3nt: TGTGCCAGCAGTTACTTGGGCACCGGGGAGCTGTTTTTT
j_gene: TRBJ1-1; abundance: .; v_gene: TRBV10-3; d_gene: .; CDR3aa: CAISPKRWFGNTEAFF; CDR3nt: TGTGCCATCAGCCCTAAGCGTTGGTTCGGTAACACTGAAGCTTTCTTT
j_gene: TRBJ2-3; abundance: .; v_gene: TRBV7-9; d_gene: .; CDR3aa: CASSLTGLFADTQYF; CDR3nt: TGTGCCAGCAGCTTAACAGGACTGTTCGCAGATACGCAGTATTTT
j_gene: TRBJ1-1; abundance: many; v_gene: TRBV2; d_gene: TRBD1; CDR3aa: CASRGQGHTEAFF; CDR3nt: TGTGCCAGCAGGGGACAGGGGCACACTGAAGCTTTCTTT
j_gene: TRBJ2-7; abundance: many; v_gene: TRBV30; d_gene: .; CDR3aa: CAWNPGRDEQYF; CDR3nt: TGTGCCTGGAATCCTGGCAGGGACGAGCAGTACTTC